A single sample is the source of the 9 T cell receptor beta chains below, sequenced in a study of cytomegalovirus exposure and HLA in healthy donors. PCR involved 60 Vbeta and 13 Jbeta primers. The protocol was immunoSEQ multiplex PCR, while the TCRdb copy is restricted to in-frame clones and leaves out a portion. Of 180,000 or so clones in the sample, about 69% were seen once. Source material: PBMCs. These receptors all come from a male donor in good health and CMV-seronegative.

The chain couples TRBV9 to TRBJ2-7, with a tentative D call TRBD2 (6 bases). V shed 0 bases and J shed 4 bases, with 17 bases lying between them. CDR3 size: 16 residues. Germline V gives CDR1 SGDLS, CDR2 YYNGEE. The CDR3 DNA is TGTGCCAGCAGCGTAGCTACTGGAGGGTCTGAATACGAGCAGTACTTC. Translation: CASSVATGGSEYEQYF.

The chain couples TRBV11-2 to TRBJ2-3; 10 bases match TRBD2. Germline V CDR1 and CDR2: SGHAT, FQNNGV. This CDR3 comprises 16 residues. Trimming cost V 11 bases and J 2 bases; bases outside gene matches: 13. The CDR3 DNA reads as TGTGCCTCTGCAGGGACTAGCGATTCTCCCACAGATACGCAGTATTTT. Translation: CASAGTSDSPTDTQYF.

This rearrangement joins TRBV5-1 to TRBJ2-7, with D maybe TRBD2 (5 bases). The CDR3 covers 13 residues. Trimming removed 0 bases from V and 2 bases from J, with 6 bases in between. Germline V lookup: CDR1 SGHRS, CDR2 YFSETQ. For the CDR3, the DNA is TGCGCCAGCAGCTTGGCCGGGACCTACGAGCAGTACTTC. Translated, it gives CASSLAGTYEQYF.

The chain recombines TRBV6-5 with TRBJ2-7; D possibly corresponds to TRBD2 (6 bases). Per germline, CDR1 MNHEY and CDR2 SVGAGI. Trimming cost V 6 bases and J 6 bases, with 21 bases left between them. The CDR3 runs to 15 residues. CDR3 bases: TGTGCCAGCAGCCTTGGGCGGGACCCCCTTACCGAGCAGTACTTC. Its protein product is CASSLGRDPLTEQYF.

This clone was seen a few times. V and J are TRBV19 and TRBJ1-5, with 7 bases lining up with TRBD1. The J segment lost 1 base and the V segment lost 4 bases, leaving 4 bases of the junction unmatched. Germline CDR1 is LNHDA and CDR2 is SQIVND (reference sequence). This CDR3 has 15 residues. Here the CDR3 reads CASSTRQGSNQPQHF. The CDR3 region has the DNA TGTGCCAGTAGTACGAGACAGGGAAGCAATCAGCCCCAGCATTTT.

Of note for this clone: The same CDR3 also results from other DNA sequences found in this sample. CDR3: CASSPQETQYF. CDR3 nucleotides: TGTGCCAGCAGCCCGCAAGAGACCCAGTACTTC. The chain employs TRBV5-6 and TRBJ2-5, with unresolved D. The CDR3 is made up of 11 amino acids. V lost 4 bases and J lost 2, with 3 bases in between. CDR1 and CDR2 from the germline V gene are SGHDT and YYEEEE. The variable domain in full, completed from reference TRBV5-6 and TRBJ2-5, reads DAGVTQSPTHLIKTRGQQVTLRCSPKSGHDTVSWYQQALGQGPQFIFQYYEEEERQRGNFPDRFSGHQFPNYSSELNVNALLLGDSALYLCASSPQETQYFGPGTRLLVL.

The chain has TRBV30 and TRBJ2-3; D not resolved. The CDR3 length is 12 residues. Trimming took 7 bases from V and 1 from J, leaving 9 bases between them. The germline V gene has CDR1 GTSNPN and CDR2 SVGIG (reference sequence). CDR3: CASSSGTDTQYF. The DNA of the CDR3 is TGTGCCTCCTCGTCGGGCACAGATACGCAGTATTTT.

This clone was seen a few times. V and J are TRBV6-1 and TRBJ1-2, with 9 nucleotides matching TRBD1. Per germline, CDR1 MNHNS and CDR2 SASEGT. With 4 bases clipped from V and 7 bases from J, the junction kept 10 bases outside the gene matches. This CDR3 is built from 15 residues. The CDR3 DNA sequence: TGTGCCAGCAGTGCAGGATCCGGACAGGGGCCTGGCTACACCTTC. Amino acid sequence: CASSAGSGQGPGYTF.

This chain connects TRBV6-6 to TRBJ2-2; 11 bases match TRBD1. The CDR3 has 15 residues. J gave up 7 bases and V 2 bases, and 3 bases lay outside the gene matches. The germline V gene encodes CDR1 MNHNY and CDR2 SVGAGI (reference sequence). CDR3: CASSYGTGGNGELFF. CDR3 sequence (DNA): TGTGCCAGCAGTTACGGGACAGGGGGTAACGGGGAGCTGTTTTTT.